This entry features one T cell receptor beta chain sequence. TCRdb's table, derived via immunoSEQ multiplex PCR, lists solely in-frame clones and lacks some. The repertoire has more than 65,000 clones, about three quarters of them found once; the top ten carry 15% to 20%. This specimen belongs to a study of blood T cell repertoires in COVID-19. Trimming cost V 5 bases and J 0 bases; bases outside gene matches: 3. The CDR3 extends over 15 amino acids. Germline-derived CDR1 and CDR2 are SGHTS and YDEGEE. The clonotype was recovered from a woman at least 80 years old with active or convalescent COVID-19. This sequence joins TRBV5-8 and TRBJ2-3, with 10 bases aligning to TRBD2. Sequencing used peripheral blood. CDR3 protein: CASSPLAGSTDTQYF. The CDR3, as DNA: TGTGCCAGCAGTCCACTAGCGGGAAGCACAGATACGCAGTATTTT.